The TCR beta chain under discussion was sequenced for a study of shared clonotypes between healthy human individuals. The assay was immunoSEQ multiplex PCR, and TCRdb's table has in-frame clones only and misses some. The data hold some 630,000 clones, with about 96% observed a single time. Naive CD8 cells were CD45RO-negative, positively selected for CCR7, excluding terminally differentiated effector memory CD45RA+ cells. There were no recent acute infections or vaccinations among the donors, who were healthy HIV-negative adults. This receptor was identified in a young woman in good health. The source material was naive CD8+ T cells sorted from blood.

The CDR3 nucleotides are TGTGCCAGCAGCTTATTCTCAGGGGGAACCTACGAGCAGTACTTC. It yields the protein CASSLFSGGTYEQYF. The V and J genes are TRBV7-8 and TRBJ2-7, with TRBD1 matching 7 bases. The V gene end was trimmed by 2 bases and the J gene end by 2 bases; junction bases not matched to a gene: 6. The CDR3 has 15 amino acids. Germline V gene lookup returns CDR1 SGHVS and CDR2 FQNEAQ.